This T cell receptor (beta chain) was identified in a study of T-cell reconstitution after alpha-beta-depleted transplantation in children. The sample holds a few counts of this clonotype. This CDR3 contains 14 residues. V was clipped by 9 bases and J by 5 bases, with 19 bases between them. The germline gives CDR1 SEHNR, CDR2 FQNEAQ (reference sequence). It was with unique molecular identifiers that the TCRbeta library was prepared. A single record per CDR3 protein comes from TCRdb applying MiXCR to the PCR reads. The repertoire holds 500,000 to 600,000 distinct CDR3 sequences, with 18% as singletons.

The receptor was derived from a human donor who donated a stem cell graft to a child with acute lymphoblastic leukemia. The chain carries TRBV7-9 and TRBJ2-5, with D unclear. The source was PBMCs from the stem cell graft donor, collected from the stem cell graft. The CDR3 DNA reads TGTGCCAGTACGACGGTTGGAGTTGGGGAGACCCAGTACTTC. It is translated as CASTTVGVGETQYF. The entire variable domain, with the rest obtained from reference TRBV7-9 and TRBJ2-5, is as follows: DTGVSQNPRHKITKRGQNVTFRCDPISEHNRLYWYRQTLGQGPEFLTYFQNEAQLEKSRLLSDRFSAERPKGSFSTLEIQRTEQGDSAMYLCASTTVGVGETQYFGPGTRLLVL.